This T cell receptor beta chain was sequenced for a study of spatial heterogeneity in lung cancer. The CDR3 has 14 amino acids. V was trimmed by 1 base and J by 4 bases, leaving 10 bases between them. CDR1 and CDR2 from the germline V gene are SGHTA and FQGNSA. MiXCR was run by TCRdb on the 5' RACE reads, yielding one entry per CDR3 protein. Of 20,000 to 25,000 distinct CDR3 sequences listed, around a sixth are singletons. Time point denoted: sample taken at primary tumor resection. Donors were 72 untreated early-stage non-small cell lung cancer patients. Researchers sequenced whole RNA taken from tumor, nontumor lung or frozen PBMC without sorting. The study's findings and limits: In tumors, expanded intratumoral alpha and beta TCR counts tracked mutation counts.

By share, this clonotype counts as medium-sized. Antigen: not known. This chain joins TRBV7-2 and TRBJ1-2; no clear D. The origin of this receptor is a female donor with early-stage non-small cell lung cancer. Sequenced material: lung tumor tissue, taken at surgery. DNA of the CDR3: TGTGCCAGCAGCTTAGTCGCCCAGTCCTATGGCTACACCTTC. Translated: CASSLVAQSYGYTF.